This T cell receptor (beta chain) stems from a study of blood T cell repertoires in COVID-19. Turning to the study itself: The cDNA or gDNA used as material had been derived from T cells, B-cell-depleted T cells, or PBMCs.

This CDR3 region has 13 residues. Germline lookup yields CDR1 SGHTA and CDR2 FQGTGA. V lost 5 bases and J 5 bases, leaving 12 bases between the germline ends. Methods used by the authors: Estimated nucleated cell counts came from reference gene primer amplification. Using immunoSEQ multiplex PCR, the repertoire was profiled, and TCRdb retains in-frame clones only, with some absent. V, J and clone size were drawn from that table, and D and trimming were deduced from the DNA. The table has roughly 250,000 clones, around 83% seen once. The rearrangement uses TRBV7-3 and TRBJ2-5; unclear D gene. The receptor was derived from a man in his forties or fifties with active or convalescent COVID-19. The sequencing sample was made of peripheral blood. The CDR3 DNA reads TGTGCCAGCAGCATTTCGGTCCGGGAGACCCAGTACTTC. Translating gives CASSISVRETQYF.